The TCR beta chain described here comes from a study of OX40 agonist ivuxolimab in advanced cancers. Broadly, across the study: Ivuxolimab, which targeted the costimulatory receptor OX40 (CD134), was an agonistic, fully human IgG2 monoclonal antibody. The monotherapy dose-escalation portion (N of about 50 patients) of the phase I ivuxolimab trial is reported in the paper. A male proportion of 82.7% and a mean age of roughly 55 years, ranging from 23 to 79, were recorded for the dose-escalation cohort. Patients were allowed to have had prior anti-PD-1, anti-PD-L1 or anti-CTLA-4 therapy, and more than 30% of the dose-escalation patients had previously received checkpoint inhibitors. Peripheral TCRbeta sequencing was intended to test whether TCR sequence diversity was altered and clonal T-cell expansion was caused by ivuxolimab. Three dose-escalation patients achieved partial responses, one with hepatocellular carcinoma and two with cutaneous melanoma. Intravenous ivuxolimab was administered to patients every 2 weeks at six dose levels: 0.01, 0.1, 0.3, 1.5, 3 and 10 mg/kg. Of the approximately 50 dose-escalation patients, hepatocellular carcinoma was present in around 20, melanoma in roughly 15, renal cell carcinoma in 9 and head and neck cancer in 9.

Inclusive of the bounding cysteine and phenylalanine, the CDR3 is 15 residues long. Only CDR3 DNA remains: 45 bases, in frame from the first base. The germline V gene supplies CDR1 SGHDT and CDR2 YYEEEE. At the junction V is shortened by 4 bases and J by 10 bases, with 21 bases in between. To sequence the TCRbeta CDR3 region, genomic DNA was isolated from the sorted cells. TCRbeta CDR3 regions were sequenced using the immunoSEQ Assay. In TCRdb, the immuneACCESS table is reduced to in-frame sequences with V and J assigned. These tables do not hold every clone; where another copy was compared, an unresolved V gene accounts for under half, and the others remain unexplained. A total of tens of thousands of clones appear in this sample, roughly 86% of them only once. In total, the top ten clones hold 3% to 4.5% of the sample. The trial excluded patients who had a history of autoimmune disease or who were on systemic immunosuppression. In every dose cohort, peripheral blood was drawn for TCR sequencing at baseline, cycle 4 day 1, and cycle 7 day 1. The samples were taken from a phase I, first-in-human, multicenter, open-label dose-escalation trial of ivuxolimab. Adults with locally advanced or metastatic melanoma, renal cell carcinoma, hepatocellular carcinoma or head and neck squamous cell carcinoma were enrolled in the trial. Before TCR sequencing, CD4+ T cells and CD8+ T cells were sorted from peripheral blood as separate populations.

The investigation overall reported the following: Low levels of normalized T-cell clonal expansion were also shown by some nonresponding patients. After ivuxolimab, CD8+ T cells had more expanded clones than CD4+ T cells on average. At doses from 0.1 to 3.0 mg/kg, clonal expansion was seen in both CD4+ and CD8+ blood T cells between baseline and week 6. In the 0.1-3.0 mg/kg groups, partial responders were among the patients with the lowest normalized peripheral clonal expansion, particularly in CD8+ T cells. The antigen specificity of the clonally expanded peripheral T cells was not determined.

Comment on this clone: This receptor's antigen is unknown. No qualities accompany the bases; no much larger clone lies one base away.

The source is an adult with an advanced solid tumor such as melanoma, head and neck, liver or kidney cancer. The sequence joins TRBV5-6 to TRBJ2-1; a tentative D match to TRBD2 spans 5 bases. The source was CD4+ or CD8+ T cells sorted from blood, collected in a trial of the OX40 agonist ivuxolimab. The nucleotides read TGTGCCAGCAGCATTCATTCACCGGGATCAAGCGAGCAGTTCTTC. It is translated as CASSIHSPGSSEQFF.